This T cell receptor beta chain was obtained from a study of cytomegalovirus exposure and HLA in healthy donors. Findings of the study overall: Among TCR beta chains of equal frequency, HLA-associated ones were more clonally expanded in a later analysis. By a later analysis, the bulk of CMV-associated TCR beta chains appeared HLA-restricted. In a later analysis, 15,000 to 20,000 TCR beta sequences were associated with HLA alleles at 0.05 false discovery rate.

About this clone: Its antigen is not known.

At collection, donors were nominally healthy, but unrecorded immune exposures were probable. The PCR used 60 Vbeta and 13 Jbeta primers. This table comes from immunoSEQ multiplex PCR, and its TCRdb copy is limited to in-frame clones, with some not included. The profile shows about 130,000 clones, over 60% of them singletons. CDR3 length: 14 amino acids. What was sequenced was PBMCs. The sequence was collected from a female donor in good health and CMV-seronegative. The chain uses TRBV21-1 and TRBJ2-5; the listed D gene, TRBD2, was not tested against the DNA. TRBV21-1 has pseudogene status. CDR3 protein: CASSKEQEGETQYF. The CDR3, as DNA: TGTGCCAGCAGCAAAGAACAGGAGGGAGAGACCCAGTACTTC.